Listed here are 2 T cell receptor beta chains from one sample, sequenced in a study of T cells in Graves' hyperthyroidism and ophthalmopathy (dated by TCRdb to the late 2010s). Library construction relied on multiplex PCR. TCRdb names Illumina HiSeq 2000 as the instrument used. Amplification of TCR beta CDR3 regions was carried out from RNA transcripts. A first-round RT-PCR of the TCR CDR3 used the HTBI primer set with the Qiagen OneStep RT-PCR kit. TCRdb reprocessed the public reads (quality trimming at Q25 with fastp, clone calling with MiXCR) and kept in-frame beta chains. Identical CDR3 protein sequences are pooled into one entry, listed with their most common genes and DNA. For this sample there are approximately 400,000 distinct CDR3 sequences; approximately 13% appear just once. The leading ten clones occupy around 20% of the sample. The sequenced sample was blood. Receptors originate from a man younger than 45 with Graves' hyperthyroidism that later progressed to Graves' ophthalmopathy.

This clonotype was observed a few times. An end of the junction does not agree with germline; a read error may underlie this. V usage is TRBV12-3 or TRBV12-4 and J usage is TRBJ1-2; tentative D call: TRBD1 (6 bases). The CDR3 sequence is 15 residues long. Here the CDR3 reads CGSSFGRGTSRGYTF. CDR3 in DNA: TGTGGCAGCAGTTTCGGCAGGGGAACTTCACGGGGCTACACCTTC.

This clonotype has more than one count but fewer than ten. The chain uses TRBV7-3 and TRBJ2-5; the D gene is possibly TRBD2 (5 bases). The length of the CDR3 is 13 residues. V was cut by 3 bases and J by 4 bases, with 9 bases left in between. From germline, CDR1 is SGHTA and CDR2 FQGTGA. CDR3 region: CASSFTRRETQYF. CDR3 nucleotides: TGTGCCAGCAGCTTTACTAGGAGAGAGACCCAGTACTTC.